The rows below give T cell receptor beta chains drawn from one sample of a study of shared T cell receptors in the human thymus. Libraries were prepared by immunoSEQ multiplex PCR; TCRdb keeps only in-frame clonotypes and omits some of them. The data contain roughly 500,000 clones, approximately 80% of them singletons. The same sample was also studied in work on human thymus T cells.

Sequenced material: thymocytes. Every receptor here comes from a boy younger than two with a congenital heart defect. The CDR3 runs from the conserved cysteine through the conserved F or W. Each record gives: D gene, J gene, clone size, V gene, CDR3 protein, CDR3 DNA. D genes are given only for firm matches. A clone size is listed for some rows: how often the clone was seen (once, few, many), or a class if it is expanded.

D gene: TRBD1
J gene: TRBJ1-4
clone size: NA
V gene: TRBV25-1
CDR3 protein: CASSAGGQGGGGEKLFF
CDR3 DNA: TGTGCCAGCAGTGCCGGGGGACAGGGGGGCGGTGGAGAAAAACTGTTTTTT

D gene: TRBD2
J gene: TRBJ2-4
clone size: NA
V gene: TRBV29-1
CDR3 protein: CSVGLAGAPGGKNIQYF
CDR3 DNA: TGCAGCGTTGGGCTAGCGGGAGCCCCGGGGGGCAAAAACATTCAGTACTTC

D gene: NA
J gene: TRBJ2-7
clone size: NA
V gene: TRBV18
CDR3 protein: CASSETAAYEQYF
CDR3 DNA: TGTGCCAGCTCAGAAACAGCTGCCTACGAGCAGTACTTC

D gene: NA
J gene: TRBJ1-2
clone size: NA
V gene: TRBV9
CDR3 protein: CASSEGGGNYGYTF
CDR3 DNA: TGTGCCAGCAGCGAGGGGGGGGGTAACTATGGCTACACCTTC

D gene: NA
J gene: TRBJ2-2
clone size: NA
V gene: TRBV9
CDR3 protein: CASSVEEAGTGELFF
CDR3 DNA: TGTGCCAGCAGCGTAGAAGAGGCCGGAACCGGGGAGCTGTTTTTT

D gene: NA
J gene: TRBJ2-1
clone size: NA
V gene: TRBV19
CDR3 protein: CASEEVGSREQFF
CDR3 DNA: TGTGCCAGTGAAGAGGTAGGATCGAGAGAGCAGTTCTTC

D gene: NA
J gene: TRBJ2-1
clone size: few
V gene: TRBV4-1
CDR3 protein: CASSPFWLATYNEQFF
CDR3 DNA: TGCGCCAGCAGCCCGTTCTGGCTAGCGACCTACAATGAGCAGTTCTTC

D gene: TRBD1
J gene: TRBJ2-7
clone size: NA
V gene: TRBV13
CDR3 protein: CASSQGQGGTYEQYF
CDR3 DNA: TGTGCCAGCAGCCAGGGACAGGGAGGAACCTACGAGCAGTACTTC

D gene: NA
J gene: TRBJ2-5
clone size: NA
V gene: TRBV14
CDR3 protein: CASRRSEETQYF
CDR3 DNA: TGTGCCAGCAGGAGGAGTGAAGAGACCCAGTACTTC

D gene: NA
J gene: TRBJ1-1
clone size: NA
V gene: TRBV4-2
CDR3 protein: CASSQDMWGRENTEAFF
CDR3 DNA: TGTGCCAGCAGCCAAGATATGTGGGGGCGAGAGAACACTGAAGCTTTCTTT

D gene: TRBD1
J gene: TRBJ1-2
clone size: NA
V gene: TRBV30
CDR3 protein: CACTGTGGRDYGYTF
CDR3 DNA: TGTGCCTGCACTGGGACAGGGGGTAGGGACTATGGCTACACCTTC

D gene: TRBD2
J gene: TRBJ2-7
clone size: NA
V gene: TRBV4-1
CDR3 protein: CASSQNVSGRVYEQYF
CDR3 DNA: TGCGCCAGCAGCCAGAATGTGAGCGGGAGGGTGTACGAGCAGTACTTC

D gene: TRBD2
J gene: TRBJ2-1
clone size: NA
V gene: TRBV14
CDR3 protein: CASSQVSGGGSYNEQFF
CDR3 DNA: TGTGCCAGCAGCCAAGTTTCGGGCGGGGGCTCCTACAATGAGCAGTTCTTC

D gene: TRBD1
J gene: TRBJ1-2
clone size: NA
V gene: TRBV11-2
CDR3 protein: CASSLGGQGDYGYTF
CDR3 DNA: TGTGCCAGCAGCTTAGGGGGACAGGGTGACTATGGCTACACCTTC

D gene: TRBD2
J gene: TRBJ2-1
clone size: NA
V gene: TRBV4-3
CDR3 protein: CASSQDLRTSSYNEQFF
CDR3 DNA: TGCGCCAGCAGCCAAGATCTGCGGACTAGCTCCTACAATGAGCAGTTCTTC

D gene: TRBD2
J gene: TRBJ2-3
clone size: NA
V gene: TRBV29-1
CDR3 protein: CSVEPPSGRGVGDTQYF
CDR3 DNA: TGCAGCGTTGAGCCGCCTAGCGGGAGGGGGGTTGGAGATACGCAGTATTTT

D gene: TRBD1
J gene: TRBJ1-3
clone size: NA
V gene: TRBV29-1
CDR3 protein: CSVGRQGVSGNTIYF
CDR3 DNA: TGCAGCGTGGGGCGACAGGGGGTATCTGGAAACACCATATATTTT

D gene: NA
J gene: TRBJ1-3
clone size: once
V gene: TRBV4-3
CDR3 protein: CASSQASRRGCGNTIYF
CDR3 DNA: TGCGCCAGCAGCCAAGCAAGCCGGCGGGGTTGCGGAAACACCATATATTTT

D gene: NA
J gene: TRBJ2-6
clone size: NA
V gene: TRBV7-9
CDR3 protein: CASSLDLRDTSSGANVLTF
CDR3 DNA: TGTGCCAGCAGCTTAGACCTCCGGGACACTAGCTCTGGGGCCAACGTCCTGACTTTC

D gene: TRBD2
J gene: TRBJ2-2
clone size: NA
V gene: TRBV30
CDR3 protein: CAWSVTRSGRADTGELFF
CDR3 DNA: TGTGCCTGGAGTGTAACTCGTAGCGGGAGGGCCGACACCGGGGAGCTGTTTTTT